This T cell receptor beta chain is drawn from a study of T cell repertoires in cytomegalovirus infection. Across the whole study: Through public TCR beta signatures, both CMV infection and matching HLA type were indicated.

Findings and limits, study-wide: What dominated the ex vivo response were HLA-C-restricted CMV-specific TCR beta clonotypes.

This clonotype was seen a handful of times. Its antigen is undetermined. TCRdb passed the reads through MiXCR, listing each CDR3 protein once. Among about 400,000 distinct CDR3 sequences listed, less than 20% were seen once. The specimen sequenced was PBMCs. The receptor was isolated from a human donor in good health (CMV status not recorded). Some clones in this sample may be carry-over from other donors' samples.

The CDR3 region has the DNA TGTGCCAGCAGTTATCTTGGGGAAACCACAGATACGCAGTATTTT. Protein product: CASSYLGETTDTQYF. The chain employs TRBV6-6 and TRBJ2-3; D is ambiguous. V was shortened by 3 bases and J by 2 bases, with 12 bases between the two germline ends. The CDR3 runs 15 residues. From germline, CDR1 is MNHNY and CDR2 SVGAGI (reference sequence).